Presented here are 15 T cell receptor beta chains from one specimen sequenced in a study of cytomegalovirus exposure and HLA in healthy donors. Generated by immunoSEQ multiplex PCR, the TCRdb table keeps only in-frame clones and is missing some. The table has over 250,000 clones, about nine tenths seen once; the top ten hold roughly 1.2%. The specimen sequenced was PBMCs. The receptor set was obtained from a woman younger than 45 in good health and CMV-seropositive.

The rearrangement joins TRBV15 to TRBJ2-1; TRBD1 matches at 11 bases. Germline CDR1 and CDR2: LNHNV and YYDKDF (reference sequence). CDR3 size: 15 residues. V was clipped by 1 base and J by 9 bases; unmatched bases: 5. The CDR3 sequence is CATSRVRTGGGEQFF. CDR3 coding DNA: TGTGCCACCAGCAGAGTGAGGACAGGGGGCGGTGAGCAGTTCTTC. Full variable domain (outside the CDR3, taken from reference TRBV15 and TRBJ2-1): DAMVIQNPRYQVTQFGKPVTLSCSQTLNHNVMYWYQQKSSQAPKLLFHYYDKDFNNEADTPDNFQSRRPNTSFCFLDIRSPGLGDTAMYLCATSRVRTGGGEQFFGPGTRLTVL.

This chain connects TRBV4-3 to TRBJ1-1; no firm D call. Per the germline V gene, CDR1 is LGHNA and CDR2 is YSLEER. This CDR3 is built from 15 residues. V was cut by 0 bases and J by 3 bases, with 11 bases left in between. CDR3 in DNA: TGCGCCAGCAGCCAAGATGCCAGGCGCGACACTGAAGCTTTCTTT. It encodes CASSQDARRDTEAFF.

The CDR3 region is CASSVGRVPYEQYF. The CDR3 coding sequence is TGTGCCAGCAGCGTAGGAAGGGTCCCCTACGAGCAGTACTTC. The chain couples TRBV9 to TRBJ2-7; D gene ambiguous. With 0 bases removed from V and 2 bases from J, the gap between germline ends came to 9 bases. The germline CDR1 and CDR2 sequences are SGDLS and YYNGEE. CDR3 length: 14 residues.

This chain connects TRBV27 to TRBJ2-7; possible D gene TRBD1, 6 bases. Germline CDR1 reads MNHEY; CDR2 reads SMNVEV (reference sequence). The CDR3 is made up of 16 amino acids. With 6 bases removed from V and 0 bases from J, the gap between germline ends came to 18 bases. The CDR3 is CASRTTGRGYSYEQYF. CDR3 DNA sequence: TGTGCCAGCAGGACGACAGGTCGAGGGTACTCCTACGAGCAGTACTTC.

CDR3 coding DNA: TGCGCCAGCAGCTTGACGAGACCCCGAGGGATAGAAAAACTGTTTTTT. It encodes CASSLTRPRGIEKLFF. This sequence joins TRBV5-1 and TRBJ1-4, with D uncertain. The CDR3 consists of 16 residues. Between the trimmed V and J ends, which lost 1 base and 8 bases, there was a span of 18 bases. CDR1 is SGHRS, CDR2 YFSETQ, per germline.

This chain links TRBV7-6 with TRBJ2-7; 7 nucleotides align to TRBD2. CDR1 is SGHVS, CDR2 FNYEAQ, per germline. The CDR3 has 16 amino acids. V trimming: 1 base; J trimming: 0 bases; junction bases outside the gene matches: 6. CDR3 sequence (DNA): TGTGCCAGCAGCTTAGACTCGGGGGGAAGCTCCTACGAGCAGTACTTC. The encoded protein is CASSLDSGGSSYEQYF.

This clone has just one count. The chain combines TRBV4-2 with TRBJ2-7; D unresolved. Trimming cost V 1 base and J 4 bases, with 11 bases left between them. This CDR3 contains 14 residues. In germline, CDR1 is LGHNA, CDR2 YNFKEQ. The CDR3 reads CASSQGFQSYEQYF. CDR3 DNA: TGTGCCAGCAGCCAAGGCTTTCAGTCTTACGAGCAGTACTTC.

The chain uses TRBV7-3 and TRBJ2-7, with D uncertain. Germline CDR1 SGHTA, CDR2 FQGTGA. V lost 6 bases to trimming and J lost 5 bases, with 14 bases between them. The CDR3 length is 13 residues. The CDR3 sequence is CASRESSRDEQYF. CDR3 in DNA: TGTGCCAGCAGGGAGAGCTCCCGCGACGAGCAGTACTTC. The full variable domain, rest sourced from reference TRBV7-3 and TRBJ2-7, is GAGVSQTPSNKVTEKGKYVELRCDPISGHTALYWYRQSLGQGPEFLIYFQGTGAADDSGLPNDRFFAVRPEGSVSTLKIQRTERGDSAVYLCASRESSRDEQYFGPGTRLTVT.

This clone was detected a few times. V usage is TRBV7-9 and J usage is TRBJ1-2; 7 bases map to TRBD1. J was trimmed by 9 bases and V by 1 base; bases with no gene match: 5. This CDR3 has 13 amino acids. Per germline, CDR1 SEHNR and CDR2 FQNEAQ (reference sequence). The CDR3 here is CASSLGGQASYTF. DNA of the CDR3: TGTGCCAGCAGCTTAGGAGGACAGGCTAGCTACACCTTC.

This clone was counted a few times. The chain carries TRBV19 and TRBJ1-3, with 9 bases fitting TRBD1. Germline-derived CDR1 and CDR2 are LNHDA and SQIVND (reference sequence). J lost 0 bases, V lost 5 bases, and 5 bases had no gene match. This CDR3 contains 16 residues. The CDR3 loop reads CASSEQGANSGNTIYF. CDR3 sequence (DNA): TGTGCCAGTAGTGAACAGGGGGCCAACTCTGGAAACACCATATATTTT.

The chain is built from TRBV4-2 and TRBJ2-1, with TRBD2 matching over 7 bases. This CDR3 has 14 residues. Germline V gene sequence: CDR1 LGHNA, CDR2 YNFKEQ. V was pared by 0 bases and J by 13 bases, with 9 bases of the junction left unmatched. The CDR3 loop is CASSQDTSEREQFF. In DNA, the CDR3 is TGTGCCAGCAGCCAAGACACTAGCGAGAGAGAACAGTTCTTC.

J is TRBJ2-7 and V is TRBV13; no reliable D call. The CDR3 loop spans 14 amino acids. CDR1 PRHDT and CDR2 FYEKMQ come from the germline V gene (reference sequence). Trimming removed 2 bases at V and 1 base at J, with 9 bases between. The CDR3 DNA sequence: TGTGCCAGCAGCTTAACTCAGGAATCCTACGAGCAGTACTTC. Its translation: CASSLTQESYEQYF. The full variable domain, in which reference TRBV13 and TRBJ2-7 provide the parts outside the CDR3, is AAGVIQSPRHLIKEKRETATLKCYPIPRHDTVYWYQQGPGQDPQFLISFYEKMQSDKGSIPDRFSAQQFSDYHSELNMSSLELGDSALYFCASSLTQESYEQYFGPGTRLTVT.

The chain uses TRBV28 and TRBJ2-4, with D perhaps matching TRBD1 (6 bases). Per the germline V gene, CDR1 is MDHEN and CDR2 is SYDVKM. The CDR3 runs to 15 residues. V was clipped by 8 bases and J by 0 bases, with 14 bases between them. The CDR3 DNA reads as TGTGCCAGCCACACAGGGCCCCTAGCCAAAAACATTCAGTACTTC. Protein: CASHTGPLAKNIQYF.

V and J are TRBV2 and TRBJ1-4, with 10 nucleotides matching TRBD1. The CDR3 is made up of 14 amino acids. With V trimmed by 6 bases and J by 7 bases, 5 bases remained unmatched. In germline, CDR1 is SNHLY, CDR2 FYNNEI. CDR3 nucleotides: TGTGCCAGCAGACAAGACAGGGGGCGTGAAAAACTGTTTTTT. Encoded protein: CASRQDRGREKLFF. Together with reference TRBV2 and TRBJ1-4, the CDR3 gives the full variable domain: EPEVTQTPSHQVTQMGQEVILRCVPISNHLYFYWYRQILGQKVEFLVSFYNNEISEKSEIFDDQFSVERPDGSNFTLKIRSTKLEDSAMYFCASRQDRGREKLFFGSGTQLSVL.

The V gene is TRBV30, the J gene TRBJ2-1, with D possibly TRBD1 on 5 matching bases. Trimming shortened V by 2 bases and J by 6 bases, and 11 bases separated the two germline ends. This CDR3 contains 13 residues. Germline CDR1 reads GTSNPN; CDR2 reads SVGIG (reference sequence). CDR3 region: CAWSPQGFNEQFF. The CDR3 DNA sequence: TGTGCCTGGAGTCCCCAGGGTTTCAATGAGCAGTTCTTC.